This T cell receptor beta chain came from a study of cytomegalovirus exposure and HLA in healthy donors. The PCR employed 60 Vbeta primers together with 13 Jbeta primers. Using immunoSEQ multiplex PCR, the repertoire was profiled, and TCRdb retains in-frame clones only, with some absent. The sample has around 100,000 clones, around 84% seen once. Nominally healthy donors provided the samples, though records likely missed some immune exposures. From germline, CDR1 is SGHTA and CDR2 FQGTGA. The CDR3 is 17 amino acids. V was cut by 0 bases and J by 5 bases, with 16 bases left in between. The chain recombines TRBV7-3 with TRBJ2-2; D may be TRBD1 (6 bases). Sequencing was performed on PBMCs. The source of this sequence is a man in his late teens or twenties in good health and CMV-seronegative. The CDR3 region is CASSLTFAGVGTGELFF. The CDR3 DNA follows: TGTGCCAGCAGCTTAACGTTCGCAGGGGTGGGGACCGGGGAGCTGTTTTTT.